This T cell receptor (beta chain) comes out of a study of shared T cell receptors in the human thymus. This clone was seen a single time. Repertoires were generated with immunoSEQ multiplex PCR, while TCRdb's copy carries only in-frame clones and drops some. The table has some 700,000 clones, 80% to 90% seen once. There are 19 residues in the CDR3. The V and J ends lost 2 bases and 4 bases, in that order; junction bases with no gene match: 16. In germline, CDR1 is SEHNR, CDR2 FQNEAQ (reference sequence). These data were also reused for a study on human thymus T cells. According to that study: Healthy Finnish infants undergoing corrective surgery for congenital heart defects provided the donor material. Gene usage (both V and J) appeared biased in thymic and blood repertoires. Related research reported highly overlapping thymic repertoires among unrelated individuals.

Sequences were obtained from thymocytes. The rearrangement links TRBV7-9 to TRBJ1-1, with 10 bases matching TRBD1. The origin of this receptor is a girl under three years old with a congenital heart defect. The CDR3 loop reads CASSLLVTGGAGSGTEAFF. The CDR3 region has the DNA TGTGCCAGCAGCTTATTAGTGACAGGGGGCGCGGGGTCCGGCACTGAAGCTTTCTTT.